This T cell receptor (beta chain) was captured by sequencing in a study of blood T cell repertoires in COVID-19. Whole-study context: Specimens from acute and convalescent COVID-19 originated in the United States, Italy and Spain.

Study processing details: Estimation of nucleated cell counts relied on the amplification of reference gene primers. Clones were read by immunoSEQ multiplex PCR, and TCRdb kept only the in-frame ones, dropping some. The V and J calls and clone size come from that table; D and trimming were worked out from the DNA. Here the sample spans hundreds of thousands of clones, about nine tenths being singletons. The CDR3 covers 15 residues. V trimming: 2 bases; J trimming: 6 bases; junction bases outside the gene matches: 4. The germline CDR1 and CDR2 sequences are GTSNPN and SVGIG (reference sequence). This chain joins TRBV30 and TRBJ2-1, with 13 positions matching TRBD2. Source material: peripheral blood. This clonotype originated in a woman in her twenties or thirties with active or convalescent COVID-19. The CDR3 spells CAWSSGLAGVNEQFF. The CDR3 nucleotides are TGTGCCTGGAGTTCAGGACTAGCGGGAGTCAATGAGCAGTTCTTC.